Shown below are 28 T cell receptor beta chains from a single sample sequenced in a study of beta chain features in type 1 diabetes. The authors reverse transcribed all of the isolated RNA, so sequencing captured expressed TCRB transcripts. Profiling relied on immunoSEQ multiplex PCR, and the TCRdb table lists in-frame clones only, not all of them. Of some 330,000 clones listed, approximately 9.9% were seen once; the top ten hold about 0.014%. Sample: naive CD4+ T cells from blood. These receptors came from a woman in her 30s in good health.

The sample holds a few counts of this clone. The chain joins TRBV4-3 to TRBJ2-7, with D uncertain. This CDR3 spans 13 amino acids. Germline V CDR1 and CDR2: LGHNA, YSLEER. The ends were cut back, 3 bases at V and 4 bases at J, with 10 bases in the middle. CDR3 nucleotides: TGCGCCAGCAGCCAGACTGCAAAGTACGAGCAGTACTTC. Translating gives CASSQTAKYEQYF.

The sample holds a few counts of this clone. The chain joins TRBV30 to TRBJ2-1; 11 nucleotides line up with TRBD1. Germline V gives CDR1 GTSNPN, CDR2 SVGIG (reference sequence). With V trimmed by 2 bases and J by 5 bases, 2 bases remained unmatched. CDR3 size: 14 residues. The CDR3 DNA is TGTGCCTGGAGTCGGACAGGGGGCAACAATGAGCAGTTCTTC. It yields the protein CAWSRTGGNNEQFF.

For the CDR3, the DNA is TGTGCCAGCAGCCAAAGTGGACTAGCGGCGCAGTACTTC. It codes for CASSQSGLAAQYF. V is TRBV4-2 and J is TRBJ2-5, with TRBD2 matching over 10 bases. The ends lost 2 bases at V and 11 bases at J; junction bases unmatched: 5. Per the germline V gene, CDR1 is LGHNA and CDR2 is YNFKEQ. CDR3 length: 13 amino acids.

V usage is TRBV5-1 and J usage is TRBJ2-5, with 8 bases aligning to TRBD2. Trimming at V came to 1 base and at J to 1 base, leaving 3 bases not matched to a gene. The CDR3 covers 15 residues. Germline CDR1 and CDR2: SGHRS and YFSETQ. For the CDR3, the DNA is TGCGCCAGCAGCTTGATAGCGGGGTCCCAAGAGACCCAGTACTTC. It yields the protein CASSLIAGSQETQYF.

The genes are TRBV10-3 and TRBJ2-3, with TRBD1 as a possible D gene (6 bases). The germline gives CDR1 ENHRY, CDR2 SYGVKD. V was trimmed by 0 bases and J by 10 bases, leaving 14 bases between them. CDR3 size: 14 residues. The CDR3 sequence: CAISESGRGGAQYF. CDR3 DNA: TGTGCCATCAGTGAGTCTGGTAGAGGGGGTGCGCAGTATTTT.

The table lists this clone with a few counts. V and J are TRBV18 and TRBJ2-7; 11 bases map to TRBD2. The CDR3 runs 15 residues. CDR1 is KGHSH, CDR2 LQKENI, per germline. After removal of 6 bases from V and 2 bases from J, the junction contained 6 bases not matched to a gene. The DNA for the CDR3 is TGTGCCAGCTCTTCCACTAGCGGGAGAGCCTACGAGCAGTACTTC. Amino acid sequence: CASSSTSGRAYEQYF.

J is TRBJ1-2 and V is TRBV30, with D tentatively TRBD1 (5 bases). Germline loops: CDR1 GTSNPN, CDR2 SVGIG (reference sequence). V lost 8 bases and J lost 4, with 20 bases in between. This CDR3 comprises 14 residues. CDR3 nucleotide sequence: TGTGCCCTTTGGGGGGGTAGAGCGAGCTATGGCTACACCTTC. Translating gives CALWGGRASYGYTF.

J is TRBJ1-1 and V is TRBV19; D remains unclear. The CDR3 length is 12 residues. Trimming took off 8 bases at V and 3 bases at J, with 10 bases between the two ends. CDR1 and CDR2 (germline): LNHDA, SQIVND (reference sequence). CDR3 coding DNA: TGTGCCAGTCGGCTGGGAGACACTGAAGCTTTCTTT. Translated, it gives CASRLGDTEAFF.

This chain joins TRBV28 and TRBJ2-7; 7 nucleotides line up with TRBD2. CDR1 and CDR2 from the germline V gene are MDHEN and SYDVKM. The CDR3 is 14 residues long. V gave up 3 bases and J gave up 2 bases; unmatched junction bases: 4. The DNA of the CDR3 is TGTGCCAGCAGTTTTAGGCGGGGGACCTACGAGCAGTACTTC. Protein sequence: CASSFRRGTYEQYF.

This rearrangement joins TRBV4-2 to TRBJ2-1; TRBD1 matches at 10 bases. The CDR3 has 13 amino acids. V lost 10 bases and J lost 5; bases outside the gene matches: 5. Germline V gene data show CDR1 as LGHNA and CDR2 as YNFKEQ. The DNA of the CDR3 is TGTGCCACCCGGGACAGGGGAAACAATGAGCAGTTCTTC. This gives the protein CATRDRGNNEQFF.

The chain joins TRBV4-3 to TRBJ2-7; 7 bases align to TRBD2. CDR1 LGHNA and CDR2 YSLEER come from the germline V gene. The CDR3 extends over 16 amino acids. Germline trimming cut 0 bases from V and 2 bases from J; bases unmatched to any gene: 7. The CDR3 loop is CASSQEVWTSPYEQYF. DNA for the CDR3: TGCGCCAGCAGCCAAGAGGTATGGACTAGTCCCTACGAGCAGTACTTC.

This clone has only one observation. V gene TRBV11-2 combines with J gene TRBJ2-6; a possible D gene is TRBD1 (6 bases). The CDR3 sequence is 17 residues long. Germline loops: CDR1 SGHAT, CDR2 FQNNGV. Between the trimmed V and J ends, which lost 0 bases and 2 bases, there was a span of 11 bases. The CDR3 nucleotides read TGTGCCAGCAGCTTAGAAACCAGGGGCACTGGGGCCAACGTCCTGACTTTC. This gives the protein CASSLETRGTGANVLTF.

This rearrangement joins TRBV27 to TRBJ2-7; 12 bases are a match to TRBD1. This CDR3 comprises 17 residues. Trimming removed 3 bases from V and 3 bases from J; junction bases left unmatched: 9. CDR1 is MNHEY and CDR2 is SMNVEV in the germline V gene (reference sequence). This CDR3 reads CASSFVSGTGGRYEQYF. The DNA of the CDR3 is TGTGCCAGCAGTTTCGTTTCCGGGACAGGGGGCCGCTACGAGCAGTACTTC.

The rearrangement links TRBV5-1 to TRBJ2-5; D might be TRBD1 (6 bases). The CDR3 has 14 amino acids. V lost 4 bases, J lost 1 base, and 11 bases lay in between. The germline gives CDR1 SGHRS, CDR2 YFSETQ. This CDR3 reads CASSQGQFQETQYF. CDR3 DNA sequence: TGCGCCAGCAGCCAAGGACAGTTCCAAGAGACCCAGTACTTC.

This clone was seen more than once but under ten times. The genes are TRBV4-1 and TRBJ2-4; a possible D gene is TRBD2 (6 bases). The CDR3 covers 13 residues. Germline CDR1 reads MGHRA; CDR2 reads YSYEKL. V dropped 5 bases and J dropped 8 bases, with 13 bases sitting between them. CDR3 DNA: TGCGCCAGCAGCTCAGCCTGGAGGGACATTCAGTACTTC. Protein product: CASSSAWRDIQYF.

DNA of the CDR3: TGTGCCAGCAGCCTACAGGGGGCCTATGGCTACACCTTC. Amino acids: CASSLQGAYGYTF. The V gene is TRBV5-4, the J gene TRBJ1-2, with 9 bases fitting TRBD1. The germline CDR1 and CDR2 sequences are SGHNT and YYREEE (reference sequence). V lost 4 bases, J lost 4 bases, and 2 bases stayed unmatched. The CDR3 is made up of 13 amino acids.

The chain is built from TRBV7-9 and TRBJ2-1; 11 bases map to TRBD2. Germline values: CDR1 SEHNR, CDR2 FQNEAQ (reference sequence). The junction had 14 bases not matched to a gene; V was cut back by 5 bases and J by 2 bases. CDR3 length: 19 residues. The CDR3 sequence: CASSQRVSGRGVTYNEQFF. The CDR3 DNA is TGTGCCAGCAGCCAAAGGGTTAGCGGGAGGGGAGTCACCTACAATGAGCAGTTCTTC.

This clone appeared a few times. In DNA form, the CDR3 reads TGCAGCGCAGGGGTCTCCTACGAGCAGTACTTC. It translates to CSAGVSYEQYF. The V call is TRBV29-1, the J call TRBJ2-7; weak D call: TRBD1 (6 bases). The germline V gene has CDR1 SQVTM and CDR2 ANQGSEA. This CDR3 contains 11 residues. V was trimmed by 7 bases and J by 0 bases, leaving 7 bases between them.

A remark on this clone: Its ends do not fully match the called genes, so a read error is possible. This chain connects TRBV7-7 to TRBJ2-3; D is possibly TRBD1 (5 bases). Germline-derived CDR1 and CDR2 are SSHAT and FNYEAQ (reference sequence). The CDR3 has 13 amino acids. In DNA, the CDR3 is TGTGCTAGCAGCCGGGTCAGGGCAGATACGCAGTATTTT. Protein product: CASSRVRADTQYF.

This clone was observed a few times. This chain links TRBV29-1 with TRBJ1-4; no definite D call. The CDR3 has 12 residues. Deletions cut 3 bases from V and 4 bases from J, with 6 bases between. Germline V gene lookup returns CDR1 SQVTM and CDR2 ANQGSEA. CDR3 loop: CSVDTDNEKLFF. The DNA for the CDR3 is TGCAGCGTTGACACAGATAATGAAAAACTGTTTTTT. Full variable domain (rest looked up from reference TRBV29-1 and TRBJ1-4): SAVISQKPSRDICQRGTSLTIQCQVDSQVTMMFWYRQQPGQSLTLIATANQGSEATYESGFVIDKFPISRPNLTFSTLTVSNMSPEDSSIYLCSVDTDNEKLFFGSGTQLSVL.

This clone was observed a few times. The chain couples TRBV5-4 to TRBJ1-1, with D tentatively TRBD1 (6 bases). CDR1 and CDR2 from the germline V gene are SGHNT and YYREEE (reference sequence). This CDR3 is 13 amino acids long. The V and J ends lost 2 bases and 7 bases respectively, with 12 bases between them. The CDR3: CASSFRGFDEAFF. The CDR3 coding sequence is TGTGCCAGCAGCTTCAGGGGCTTTGATGAAGCTTTCTTT.

In this sample, this clone turned up once. CDR3 nucleotides: TGTGCCAGCAGTACTAAAGCCGGGACTAGCGGGAGGGATACGCAGTATTTT. Translating it yields CASSTKAGTSGRDTQYF. V usage is TRBV27 and J usage is TRBJ2-3, with 15 bases aligning to TRBD2. Germline V gene sequence: CDR1 MNHEY, CDR2 SMNVEV (reference sequence). This CDR3 is built from 17 residues. Germline trimming cut 5 bases from V and 6 bases from J; bases unmatched to any gene: 9.

The chain employs TRBV7-9 and TRBJ1-2; the D is unclear. Germline values: CDR1 SEHNR, CDR2 FQNEAQ (reference sequence). V gave up 2 bases and J gave up 3 bases, with 10 bases separating them. CDR3 length: 14 amino acids. CDR3 sequence (DNA): TGTGCCAGCAGCTTAATCGGGATTGACTATGGCTACACCTTC. Its translation: CASSLIGIDYGYTF.

This clone was seen only a few times. The CDR3 DNA follows: TGTGCCAGCAGCTTAGAGGCGGCCTCGTACACTGAAGCTTTCTTT. Translation gives CASSLEAASYTEAFF. The J gene is TRBJ1-1, the V gene TRBV7-3; unclear D gene. CDR3 length equals 15 residues. V was trimmed by 2 bases and J by 3 bases, leaving 13 bases between them. From germline, CDR1 is SGHTA and CDR2 FQGTGA.

This clone was found a few times. This chain links TRBV11-2 with TRBJ2-1, with TRBD2 as a possible D gene (5 bases). V shed 1 base and J shed 12 bases, with 16 bases lying between them. This CDR3 contains 14 residues. Germline V gene data show CDR1 as SGHAT and CDR2 as FQNNGV. In DNA form, the CDR3 reads TGTGCCAGCAGCTTAGCGGGAATCCGGGTTTCGCAGTTCTTC. Protein sequence: CASSLAGIRVSQFF.

The rearrangement joins TRBV10-3 to TRBJ2-7, with 10 bases aligning to TRBD2. The CDR3 spans 14 residues. Trimming cost V 11 bases and J 6 bases; bases outside gene matches: 13. From germline, CDR1 is ENHRY and CDR2 SYGVKD. CDR3 sequence (DNA): TGTGCCGGCAGCCTAGCGGGAGAGTCAGGCGAGCAGTACTTC. This gives the protein CAGSLAGESGEQYF.

The gene calls are TRBV7-9 and TRBJ1-2; D unclear. Per germline, CDR1 SEHNR and CDR2 FQNEAQ (reference sequence). V was cut by 5 bases and J by 3 bases, with 7 bases left in between. There are 12 residues in the CDR3. The CDR3 loop reads CASSRRDYGYTF. CDR3 DNA sequence: TGTGCCAGCAGCCGTCGGGACTATGGCTACACCTTC.

The V gene is TRBV28, the J gene TRBJ2-7; 13 bases are a match to TRBD2. Losses at the gene ends were 9 bases for V and 0 bases for J; bases not matched to a gene: 14. This CDR3 contains 18 residues. CDR1 is MDHEN, CDR2 SYDVKM, per germline. As DNA, the CDR3 is TGTGCCAGAATGATTGGGACTAGCGGGATACTGAGCTCCTACGAGCAGTACTTC. Its protein product is CARMIGTSGILSSYEQYF.